This passage covers 11 T cell receptor beta chains from one sample sequenced in a study of T-cell reconstitution after alpha-beta-depleted transplantation in children. Unique molecular identifiers tagged the TCRbeta library. TCRdb reanalysed the PCR reads using MiXCR and keeps one entry per CDR3 protein. Of 250,000 to 400,000 distinct CDR3 sequences listed, around 20% are singletons. The sequences come from PBMCs, mostly from graft donor cells, collected 180 days after TCRalphabeta/CD19-depleted stem cell transplant. The receptors come from a male patient younger than 18 who had a stem cell transplant for acute lymphoblastic leukemia, so the T cells may come from the graft donor.

This clonotype was counted a few times. This chain uses TRBV5-6 with TRBJ2-1, with 8 bases fitting TRBD2. The germline gives CDR1 SGHDT, CDR2 YYEEEE. Germline trimming cut 0 bases from V and 10 bases from J; bases unmatched to any gene: 15. This CDR3 is 17 amino acids long. Written as DNA, the CDR3 is TGTGCCAGCAGCTTGGAGGTTAGCGGGACCCTTAGCGACGAGCAGTTCTTC. Its translation: CASSLEVSGTLSDEQFF.

A few counts support this clonotype. V is TRBV7-2 and J is TRBJ1-2; a weak D match, TRBD1 (6 bases). Germline assignment: CDR1 SGHTA and CDR2 FQGNSA. There are 16 residues in the CDR3. Trimming removed 3 bases at V and 6 bases at J, with 20 bases between. This CDR3 is CASSFRPRPKGDGYTF. The CDR3 nucleotides are TGTGCCAGCAGCTTTAGGCCTCGGCCTAAGGGGGATGGCTACACCTTC.

There are a few counts of this clonotype. V and J are TRBV5-1 and TRBJ2-7, with D uncertain. The CDR3 sequence is 13 residues long. Trimming stripped 0 bases from V and 0 bases from J, with 4 bases between. In germline, CDR1 is SGHRS, CDR2 YFSETQ. The CDR3 protein is CASSLVHSYEQYF. The CDR3 DNA follows: TGCGCCAGCAGCTTGGTACACTCCTACGAGCAGTACTTC.

The chain couples TRBV5-1 to TRBJ2-6, with no clear D. Germline-derived CDR1 and CDR2 are SGHRS and YFSETQ. The CDR3 is made up of 15 amino acids. V lost 4 bases and J 0 bases, leaving 8 bases between the germline ends. CDR3: CASSTAFSGANVLTF. For the CDR3, the DNA is TGCGCCAGCAGCACAGCTTTCTCTGGGGCCAACGTCCTGACTTTC.

The chain links TRBV5-1 to TRBJ2-7; 10 bases are a match to TRBD2. The germline V gene encodes CDR1 SGHRS and CDR2 YFSETQ. V trimming: 0 bases; J trimming: 4 bases; junction bases outside the gene matches: 1. The CDR3 is made up of 14 amino acids. The CDR3 sequence is CASSLDSGRYEQYF. CDR3 DNA: TGCGCCAGCAGCTTGGATAGCGGGAGGTACGAGCAGTACTTC.

This clonotype was counted only a few times. CDR3 bases: TGTGCCAGCAGTTTCCCCGGACTAGCGGGAGTGTGGACCGGGGAGCTGTTTTTT. It codes for CASSFPGLAGVWTGELFF. The chain recombines TRBV6-2 or TRBV6-3 with TRBJ2-2, with TRBD2 matching over 13 bases. V lost 4 bases, J lost 5 bases, and 10 bases stayed unmatched. This CDR3 spans 18 amino acids. CDR1 is MNHEY, CDR2 SVGEGT, per germline.

The table lists this clonotype with a few counts. This sequence joins TRBV11-1 and TRBJ2-7, with 12 bases identical to TRBD2. The germline CDR1 and CDR2 sequences are SGHAT and FQDESV (reference sequence). CDR3 length equals 17 residues. V trimming: 4 bases; J trimming: 5 bases; junction bases outside the gene matches: 12. CDR3 residues: CASSSPFSTSGGHEQYF. The CDR3 nucleotides read TGTGCCAGCAGCTCACCCTTCTCGACTAGCGGGGGACACGAGCAGTACTTC.

This clonotype appeared a few times. V and J are TRBV6-1 and TRBJ1-2; D gene unclear. Germline loops: CDR1 MNHNS, CDR2 SASEGT. The CDR3 has 14 residues. V gave up 1 base and J gave up 0 bases, with 6 bases separating them. CDR3 sequence reads: CASSEGGANYGYTF. CDR3 DNA sequence: TGTGCCAGCAGTGAAGGCGGAGCTAACTATGGCTACACCTTC.

The chain combines TRBV6-5 with TRBJ2-7; 11 bases line up with TRBD1. Unmatched junction bases numbered 7, after V lost 6 bases and J lost 3 bases. The CDR3 consists of 15 residues. Germline V gene sequence: CDR1 MNHEY, CDR2 SVGAGI. CDR3 in DNA: TGTGCCAGCAGCTACCGGGACAGGGGGTACTACGAGCAGTACTTC. Encoded protein: CASSYRDRGYYEQYF.

This clonotype was seen a few times. As DNA, the CDR3 is TGCGCCAGCAGCCCCGTCCTAGCGGGACCTTACAATGAGCAGTTCTTC. Translating gives CASSPVLAGPYNEQFF. The chain couples TRBV4-1 to TRBJ2-1; TRBD2 agrees at 9 bases. This CDR3 has 16 amino acids. Trimming at V came to 4 bases and at J to 4 bases, leaving 8 bases not matched to a gene. The germline V gene encodes CDR1 MGHRA and CDR2 YSYEKL.

The chain uses TRBV5-1 and TRBJ1-3; TRBD1 is a possible D gene (6 bases). This CDR3 has 16 residues. Trimming removed 1 base from V and 2 bases from J, with 13 bases in between. Germline values: CDR1 SGHRS, CDR2 YFSETQ. The CDR3 nucleotides read TGCGCCAGCAGCTTGACGGACAGTGTTACTGGAAACACCATATATTTT. This codes for CASSLTDSVTGNTIYF.